A selection of T cell receptor beta chains follows, all from one sample in a study of technical replicates of blood from a handful of donors. The protocol was immunoSEQ multiplex PCR, while the TCRdb copy is restricted to in-frame clones and leaves out a portion. Of around 80,000 clones detected, roughly 94% appear once; the ten largest clones hold about 0.4%. Sequencing was done on a sample of T cells isolated from PBMCs. The receptors come from a human donor in good health. Each CDR3 is given without its conserved first and last residue. Each record gives: CDR3 protein, V gene, J gene.

cdr3_aa: AWRFSGLETQY; v_call: TRBV30; j_call: TRBJ2-5
cdr3_aa: ASSLGARGRDPYEQY; v_call: TRBV11-2; j_call: TRBJ2-7
cdr3_aa: AISEQLTGEDTEAF; v_call: TRBV10-3; j_call: TRBJ1-1
cdr3_aa: ASSERTSRENEQF; v_call: TRBV5-1; j_call: TRBJ2-1
cdr3_aa: ASSFETGFGGYT; v_call: TRBV28; j_call: TRBJ1-2
cdr3_aa: ASSQVASGSADTQY; v_call: TRBV4-2; j_call: TRBJ2-3
cdr3_aa: ASSEGGSRANVLT; v_call: TRBV6-1; j_call: TRBJ2-6
cdr3_aa: ASSLSGGEGNTEAF; v_call: TRBV27; j_call: TRBJ1-1
cdr3_aa: ASSLGQQKWETQY; v_call: TRBV13; j_call: TRBJ2-5
cdr3_aa: SVGNGDTEAF; v_call: TRBV29-1; j_call: TRBJ1-1
cdr3_aa: ASSVGLAEEETQY; v_call: TRBV7-3; j_call: TRBJ2-5
cdr3_aa: ASSTDLDGELF; v_call: TRBV11-2; j_call: TRBJ2-2
cdr3_aa: ASNPGGGTNEQF; v_call: TRBV27; j_call: TRBJ2-1
cdr3_aa: ASSLTRREQY; v_call: TRBV7-2; j_call: TRBJ2-7
cdr3_aa: ASSLSGTSGSGSGANVLT; v_call: TRBV5-1; j_call: TRBJ2-6
cdr3_aa: ASSLIGSFYNEQF; v_call: TRBV27; j_call: TRBJ2-1
cdr3_aa: ASSFQMGQGGTEAF; v_call: TRBV7-9; j_call: TRBJ1-1
cdr3_aa: ASKHREGPYGYT; v_call: TRBV19; j_call: TRBJ1-2
cdr3_aa: ASRTGQGDNQPQH; v_call: TRBV28; j_call: TRBJ1-5
cdr3_aa: ASSLPIIHTEAF; v_call: TRBV5-6; j_call: TRBJ1-1
cdr3_aa: ASSVVGSTGELF; v_call: TRBV9; j_call: TRBJ2-2
cdr3_aa: ASSINGQSFGELF; v_call: TRBV19; j_call: TRBJ2-2
cdr3_aa: ASSTRTGGWVNIQY; v_call: TRBV2; j_call: TRBJ2-4
cdr3_aa: ASSYSTGWPEAF; v_call: TRBV6-5; j_call: TRBJ1-1
cdr3_aa: ASSGRTVNTEAF; v_call: TRBV9; j_call: TRBJ1-1
cdr3_aa: ASSPERVIQY; v_call: TRBV11-2; j_call: TRBJ2-4
cdr3_aa: ASSYDRVGRPGTEAF; v_call: TRBV19; j_call: TRBJ1-1
cdr3_aa: ASSRDSMNTEAF; v_call: TRBV7-2; j_call: TRBJ1-1
cdr3_aa: ASSSRESHGYT; v_call: TRBV11-2; j_call: TRBJ1-2
cdr3_aa: ASSLGGTSSELF; v_call: TRBV11-2; j_call: TRBJ2-2
cdr3_aa: SVAVWGLETEAF; v_call: TRBV29-1; j_call: TRBJ1-1
cdr3_aa: ASSRRADSYEQY; v_call: TRBV19; j_call: TRBJ2-7
cdr3_aa: ASSGTGGAYEQY; v_call: TRBV19; j_call: TRBJ2-7
cdr3_aa: ASSPPGQGSDTQY; v_call: TRBV7-9; j_call: TRBJ2-3
cdr3_aa: ASSQSWLASSDTQY; v_call: TRBV5-1; j_call: TRBJ2-3
cdr3_aa: ASSTYSGNTIY; v_call: TRBV6-5; j_call: TRBJ1-3
cdr3_aa: ASSFNSGNTIY; v_call: TRBV11-3; j_call: TRBJ1-3
cdr3_aa: ASSPGQGIQETQY; v_call: TRBV9; j_call: TRBJ2-5
cdr3_aa: ASSELGGGMNLYT; v_call: TRBV6-1; j_call: TRBJ1-2
cdr3_aa: ATRQGPYQPQH; v_call: TRBV27; j_call: TRBJ1-5
cdr3_aa: SALKQFIQY; v_call: TRBV20-1; j_call: TRBJ2-4
cdr3_aa: ASSDRETMNTEAF; v_call: TRBV19; j_call: TRBJ1-1
cdr3_aa: ASRLGQMNTEAF; v_call: TRBV27; j_call: TRBJ1-1
cdr3_aa: ASSYATGFDEQY; v_call: TRBV6-5; j_call: TRBJ2-7
cdr3_aa: SARGRITGELF; v_call: TRBV29-1; j_call: TRBJ2-2
cdr3_aa: ASSPLTGNYNEQF; v_call: TRBV18; j_call: TRBJ2-1
cdr3_aa: ASSPEPAAADTQY; v_call: TRBV9; j_call: TRBJ2-3
cdr3_aa: SVEARTGTNYGYT; v_call: TRBV29-1; j_call: TRBJ1-2
cdr3_aa: ASSQPGYEAF; v_call: TRBV14; j_call: TRBJ1-1
cdr3_aa: ASSPQMVAGTLF; v_call: TRBV28; j_call: TRBJ2-2
cdr3_aa: ASSVGTSGKNIQY; v_call: TRBV9; j_call: TRBJ2-4
cdr3_aa: ASSRADSGNTIY; v_call: TRBV14; j_call: TRBJ1-3
cdr3_aa: ASSELVSRTDNEQF; v_call: TRBV6-1; j_call: TRBJ2-1
cdr3_aa: AWTPGSGVYEQY; v_call: TRBV30; j_call: TRBJ2-7
cdr3_aa: ASTKAGFYEQY; v_call: TRBV28; j_call: TRBJ2-7
cdr3_aa: ASSLTGVGNTEAF; v_call: TRBV7-2; j_call: TRBJ1-1
cdr3_aa: ASSLGGYYEQY; v_call: TRBV2; j_call: TRBJ2-7